Each of the 16 T cell receptor beta chains below was sequenced from the same sample in a study of response to subunit inactivated influenza vaccine. TCRdb independently ran MiXCR on the RT-PCR reads; one entry per CDR3 protein. The sample shows approximately 700,000 distinct CDR3 sequences, about 15% of them seen only once. This material consisted of PBMCs from blood, taken less than 15 days before vaccination. Receptors were obtained from a man aged 50 or older who received an inactivated influenza vaccine.

The rearrangement links TRBV9 to TRBJ1-2; D call uncertain. The CDR3 length is 14 residues. Germline V gene sequence: CDR1 SGDLS, CDR2 YYNGEE. The V and J ends lost 0 bases and 4 bases respectively, with 10 bases between them. CDR3 protein: CASSVAPESYGYTF. The DNA for the CDR3 is TGTGCCAGCAGCGTAGCGCCAGAATCCTATGGCTACACCTTC. The whole variable domain, filled in from reference TRBV9 and TRBJ1-2, reads DSGVTQTPKHLITATGQRVTLRCSPRSGDLSVYWYQQSLDQGLQFLIQYYNGEERAKGNILERFSAQQFPDLHSELNLSSLELGDSALYFCASSVAPESYGYTFGSGTRLTVV.

The CDR3 loop is CASSDYLNPLNEQFF. In DNA form, the CDR3 reads TGTGCCAGCAGCGATTACCTAAATCCCCTCAATGAGCAGTTCTTC. V is TRBV7-9 and J is TRBJ2-1; D gene ambiguous. V lost 5 bases, J lost 6 bases, and 17 bases lay in between. The germline V gene encodes CDR1 SEHNR and CDR2 FQNEAQ (reference sequence). There are 15 residues in the CDR3.

This chain joins TRBV7-9 and TRBJ2-2; TRBD1 might be the D (5 bases). The CDR3 extends over 17 amino acids. CDR1 is SEHNR, CDR2 FQNEAQ, per germline (reference sequence). Trimming removed 0 bases from V and 7 bases from J, with 18 bases in between. CDR3 protein: CASSLATDSVGGGELFF. Here the CDR3 DNA reads TGTGCCAGCAGCTTAGCTACCGACAGTGTCGGCGGCGGGGAGCTGTTTTTT.

The J gene is TRBJ2-3, the V gene TRBV12-3 or TRBV12-4; maybe TRBD1 (5 bases). The CDR3 consists of 15 residues. V was clipped by 2 bases and J by 2 bases, with 11 bases between them. CDR3 in DNA: TGTGCCAGCAGTTTATCAGGGCCGGTCACAGATACGCAGTATTTT. Its protein is CASSLSGPVTDTQYF.

This clonotype was observed a few times. The rearrangement uses TRBV7-9 and TRBJ2-2, with TRBD1 identical over 8 bases. This CDR3 comprises 15 residues. With V trimmed by 6 bases and J by 6 bases, 9 bases remained unmatched. Germline CDR1 reads SEHNR; CDR2 reads FQNEAQ (reference sequence). The CDR3 protein is CASRFQDRESGELFF. The DNA for the CDR3 is TGTGCCAGCAGATTCCAGGACAGGGAATCCGGGGAGCTGTTTTTT.

The V call is TRBV5-1, the J call TRBJ2-4, with D perhaps TRBD1 or TRBD2 (5 bases each). The germline V gene has CDR1 SGHRS and CDR2 YFSETQ. The CDR3 has 16 residues. The V end was cut by 1 base, the J end by 1 base, with 12 bases between. CDR3 amino acids: CASSLYGGRAKNIQYF. The CDR3 DNA reads TGCGCCAGCAGCTTGTATGGGGGTCGCGCCAAAAACATTCAGTACTTC.

This chain joins TRBV20-1 and TRBJ2-3; 8 nucleotides match TRBD2. V shed 3 bases and J 6 bases; nucleotides not matched to a gene: 5. The CDR3 sequence is 13 residues long. The germline gives CDR1 DFQATT, CDR2 SNEGSKA (reference sequence). DNA of the CDR3: TGCAGTGCTAGCGGAGCGGGAGTTGATACGCAGTATTTT. Translating gives CSASGAGVDTQYF.

The chain is built from TRBV18 and TRBJ2-1, with 7 bases matching TRBD2. Germline loops: CDR1 KGHSH, CDR2 LQKENI. V shed 2 bases, J shed 5 bases, and the junction held 9 bases outside the gene matches. The CDR3 has 16 residues. This CDR3 reads CASSPNREGGHNEQFF. The CDR3 DNA reads as TGTGCCAGCTCACCAAATAGGGAGGGCGGCCACAATGAGCAGTTCTTC.

This clonotype showed up just a few times. V usage is TRBV5-1 and J usage is TRBJ2-7; D is perhaps TRBD2 (6 bases). Trimming shortened V by 0 bases and J by 3 bases, and 10 bases separated the two germline ends. This CDR3 region has 14 residues. Germline-derived CDR1 and CDR2 are SGHRS and YFSETQ. The CDR3 protein is CASSLAWRDYEQYF. CDR3 nucleotide sequence: TGCGCCAGCAGCTTGGCCTGGAGGGACTACGAGCAGTACTTC. The entire variable domain, with the rest obtained from reference TRBV5-1 and TRBJ2-7, is as follows: KAGVTQTPRYLIKTRGQQVTLSCSPISGHRSVSWYQQTPGQGLQFLFEYFSETQRNKGNFPGRFSGRQFSNSRSEMNVSTLELGDSALYLCASSLAWRDYEQYFGPGTRLTVT.

This clonotype was recorded at least ten times. The chain links TRBV28 to TRBJ1-5, with D unresolved. The V gene's germline CDR1 is MDHEN and CDR2 SYDVKM. Between the trimmed V and J ends, which lost 2 bases and 7 bases, there was a span of 12 bases. The CDR3 is made up of 14 amino acids. CDR3 bases: TGTGCCAGCAGTTTAGGTGTGACCCTACAGCCCCAGCATTTT. Protein sequence: CASSLGVTLQPQHF.

This clonotype was found a few times. The V call is TRBV14, the J call TRBJ1-2; D gene uncertain. Germline CDR1 SGHDN, CDR2 FVKESK. This CDR3 contains 11 residues. V was trimmed by 1 base and J by 8 bases, leaving 5 bases between them. The CDR3 DNA sequence: TGTGCCAGCAGCCAAGCGAGCGGCTACACCTTC. Encoded protein: CASSQASGYTF.

The chain links TRBV20-1 to TRBJ2-7; a weak D match, TRBD1 (6 bases). V gave up 3 bases and J gave up 4 bases, with 16 bases separating them. Per germline, CDR1 DFQATT and CDR2 SNEGSKA (reference sequence). CDR3 size: 14 residues. CDR3 sequence (DNA): TGCAGTGCTAGGAACAGGGTCGCCACATACGAGCAGTACTTC. As protein: CSARNRVATYEQYF.

This clonotype was observed a handful of times. The chain uses TRBV7-2 and TRBJ2-1; either TRBD1 or TRBD2 may supply D (5 bases each). The V gene's germline CDR1 is SGHTA and CDR2 FQGNSA. This CDR3 has 12 residues. V was trimmed by 5 bases and J by 15 bases, leaving 17 bases between them. CDR3 bases: TGTGCCAGCAGCAGGTTAGGCAGGGCGGGGTTCTTC. Amino acids: CASSRLGRAGFF.

The chain uses TRBV14 and TRBJ2-1, with D possibly matching TRBD2 (5 bases). V shed 1 base and J shed 6 bases, with 16 bases lying between them. Germline V gene lookup returns CDR1 SGHDN and CDR2 FVKESK. This CDR3 has 16 amino acids. CDR3 sequence (DNA): TGTGCCAGCAGCCAAGTCAGACGGAGCGCGGGCAATGAGCAGTTCTTC. Amino acid sequence: CASSQVRRSAGNEQFF.

This clonotype was picked up many times. The chain recombines TRBV10-3 with TRBJ1-6; D is perhaps TRBD1 (5 bases). The V and J ends lost 5 bases and 8 bases respectively, with 13 bases between them. The germline V gene encodes CDR1 ENHRY and CDR2 SYGVKD. CDR3 size: 14 residues. The CDR3 loop is CAISTSGGDSPLHF. CDR3 in DNA: TGTGCCATCAGTACGTCCGGGGGAGATTCACCCCTCCACTTT.

This rearrangement joins TRBV3-1 to TRBJ2-3; 11 nucleotides agree with TRBD2. J was trimmed by 0 bases and V by 0 bases; bases with no gene match: 17. The CDR3 has 22 amino acids. Germline CDR1 and CDR2: LGHDT and YNNKEL (reference sequence). The CDR3 DNA reads as TGTGCCAGCAGCCAAGATATCCCTTGGGGGCTAGCGGGGGGACATAGCACAGATACGCAGTATTTT. As protein: CASSQDIPWGLAGGHSTDTQYF.